This paragraph covers one T cell receptor beta chain sequence. The antigen it binds to is not known. It has no much larger one-base neighbor in the sample; base qualities were not kept. This specimen comes from a study of OX40 agonist ivuxolimab in advanced cancers. Regarding the complete study: Ivuxolimab, which targeted the costimulatory receptor OX40 (CD134), was an agonistic, fully human IgG2 monoclonal antibody. Intravenous ivuxolimab was administered to patients every 2 weeks at six dose levels: 0.01, 0.1, 0.3, 1.5, 3 and 10 mg/kg. Of the approximately 50 dose-escalation patients, hepatocellular carcinoma was present in around 20, melanoma in roughly 15, renal cell carcinoma in 9 and head and neck cancer in 9. In the dose-escalation cohort, about four fifths of patients were male, and the mean age was approximately 60 years with a range of roughly 20 to 79. Prior anti-PD-1, anti-PD-L1 or anti-CTLA-4 therapy was permitted, and about two fifths of dose-escalation patients had received checkpoint inhibitors. Three dose-escalation patients achieved partial responses, one with hepatocellular carcinoma and two with cutaneous melanoma. The point of sequencing TCRbeta in the periphery was to test whether ivuxolimab changed TCR sequence diversity and drove clonal T-cell expansion. The paper describes the monotherapy dose-escalation part (N of about 50 patients) of the phase I trial of ivuxolimab. What the study reported, not specific to this receptor: After ivuxolimab, expanded clones were on average more numerous among CD8+ T cells than among CD4+ T cells. The antigen specificity of the clonally expanded peripheral T cells was not determined. Low levels of normalized T-cell clonal expansion were also seen in some nonresponding patients. Clonal expansion of both CD4+ and CD8+ blood T cells was observed from baseline to week 6 at doses 0.1 to 3.0 mg/kg. In partial responders in the 0.1-3.0 mg/kg groups, normalized peripheral clonal expansion was found to be among the lowest, especially among CD8+ T cells.

For sequencing of the TCRbeta CDR3 region, genomic DNA was extracted from the sorted cells. The immunoSEQ Assay was used for sequencing of TCRbeta CDR3 regions. TCRdb limited this immuneACCESS table to in-frame rearrangements with V and J called. A share of clones is missing; checked studies link under half to unresolved V genes, and the rest is unexplained. Within this sample are tens of thousands of clones, with about 92% of them counted one time only. Around 0.34% of the sample belongs to the ten largest clones. The trial excluded patients who had a history of autoimmune disease or who were on systemic immunosuppression. Peripheral blood for TCR sequencing was drawn from every dose cohort at baseline, at cycle 4 day 1 and at cycle 7 day 1. Samples were obtained from an open-label, multicenter, first-in-human phase I dose-escalation trial of ivuxolimab. Adults with locally advanced or metastatic melanoma, renal cell carcinoma, hepatocellular carcinoma or head and neck squamous cell carcinoma were enrolled in the trial. Before TCR sequencing, CD4+ and CD8+ T cells were separately sorted from peripheral blood.

The source was CD4+ or CD8+ T cells sorted from blood, collected in a trial of the OX40 agonist ivuxolimab. The receptor's source is an adult with an advanced solid tumor such as melanoma, head and neck, liver or kidney cancer.

The nucleotides are TGTGCCAGCAGGTTACAGGGAATCACAGATACGCAGTATTTT. It specifies CASRLQGITDTQYF. The chain joins TRBV27 to TRBJ2-3, and perhaps TRBD1 as D gene, on 6 matching bases. Including the terminal cysteine and phenylalanine, the CDR3 comprises 14 residues. This entry keeps only the CDR3 DNA: 42 bases, framed from base 1. V is shortened by 6 bases, J by 2 bases, and the region joining them spans 12 bases. CDR1 and CDR2, looked up from the germline V gene (reference sequence), are MNHEY and SMNVEV.